This T cell receptor beta chain was documented in a study of blood T cells in healthy people across ages. The study's findings and limits: Getting older went along with TCR beta diversity per million T cells dropping roughly linearly.

V was clipped by 0 bases and J by 2 bases; unmatched bases: 2. Germline values: CDR1 LGHNA, CDR2 YNFKEQ. This CDR3 has 17 residues. In the case of this clonotype: Its antigen remains unknown.

Russia was home to the donors, healthy Caucasian individuals aged roughly 6 to 90. Whenever a sample was processed, at least 6 million PBMCs were isolated. A J-beta primer mix and a sample-barcoded 5' primer were used in a second PCR of roughly 6 to 11 cycles. The template-switch adaptor was a 5' adaptor with 12 random nucleotides. It tagged each cDNA molecule. One entry per CDR3 protein, called by TCRdb with MiXCR from the 5' RACE reads. The profile covers roughly 1.4 million distinct CDR3 sequences, with almost 60% appearing a single time and 6.5% to 8.5% taken by the ten largest. The chain carries TRBV4-2 and TRBJ2-6; 9 bases align to TRBD1. Material: blood. The source is a young man in good health. The CDR3 sequence is CASSQDGQGTGANVLTF. CDR3 DNA: TGTGCCAGCAGCCAAGACGGACAGGGGACTGGGGCCAACGTCCTGACTTTC.